This entry lists 31 T cell receptor beta chains sequenced from one sample in a study of regulatory T cells in long-lasting Graves disease. Arm-PCR of CDR3 regions and iRepertoire HTBI primers were the basis on which TCR beta libraries were built. TCRdb re-called the multiplex PCR reads through MiXCR, storing one row per CDR3 protein. The sample consists of about 300,000 distinct CDR3 sequences, 22% of them appearing once. Time point given: persistent/refractory GD, antithyroid drugs over 5 years with positive TRAb. Generation of the TCR library employed RNA extracted from PBMCs. Source: peripheral blood mononuclear cells (PBMCs), taken when the disease was refractory, from a patient treated with antithyroid drugs. The source of these receptors is a female donor with Graves disease.

The gene calls are TRBV5-6 and TRBJ1-2; no reliable D call. The CDR3 loop spans 16 amino acids. The germline CDR1 and CDR2 sequences are SGHDT and YYEEEE. Deletions cut 0 bases from V and 2 bases from J, with 14 bases between. The CDR3 coding sequence is TGTGCCAGCAGCTTGGGTTCCGGAGGACCGAACTATGGCTACACCTTC. As protein: CASSLGSGGPNYGYTF.

This clonotype was detected many times. The rearrangement joins TRBV29-1 to TRBJ1-3; the D gene is possibly TRBD1 (5 bases). The CDR3 runs to 12 residues. With 5 bases removed from V and 6 bases from J, the gap between germline ends came to 11 bases. Germline V lookup: CDR1 SQVTM, CDR2 ANQGSEA. The DNA for the CDR3 is TGCAGCGTTACTGGGACTGAAAACACCATATATTTT. The encoded protein is CSVTGTENTIYF.

The chain links TRBV20-1 to TRBJ2-3, with TRBD1 matching over 12 bases. CDR1 and CDR2 from the germline V gene are DFQATT and SNEGSKA (reference sequence). Losses at the gene ends were 7 bases for V and 6 bases for J; bases not matched to a gene: 8. The CDR3 is made up of 14 amino acids. This CDR3 is CSVPGQGASDTQYF. In DNA form, the CDR3 reads TGCAGTGTTCCGGGACAGGGGGCATCTGATACGCAGTATTTT.

This clonotype came up many times. The chain links TRBV11-2 to TRBJ2-7; 8 bases map to TRBD2. The CDR3 runs to 17 residues. CDR1 SGHAT and CDR2 FQNNGV come from the germline V gene. J was trimmed by 0 bases and V by 1 base; bases with no gene match: 8. CDR3 region: CASSLVGLAASSYEQYF. The CDR3 bases are TGTGCCAGCAGCTTAGTTGGACTAGCTGCTAGCTCCTACGAGCAGTACTTC.

This clonotype was detected only a few times. This chain links TRBV4-2 with TRBJ1-4; no firm D call. V was cut by 2 bases and J by 6 bases, with 13 bases left in between. The CDR3 extends over 15 amino acids. CDR1 is LGHNA, CDR2 YNFKEQ, per germline. The CDR3 loop reads CASSQFGQADEKLFF. The CDR3 DNA is TGTGCCAGCAGCCAATTTGGCCAGGCGGATGAAAAACTGTTTTTT.

This clonotype was seen ten or more times. The rearrangement links TRBV15 to TRBJ1-1; D is uncertain. CDR1 and CDR2 (germline): LNHNV, YYDKDF (reference sequence). Between the trimmed V and J ends, which lost 0 bases and 1 base, there was a span of 12 bases. The CDR3 has 16 residues. CDR3 sequence: CATSRDHKGPNTEAFF. The CDR3, as DNA: TGTGCCACCAGCAGAGATCATAAGGGCCCGAACACTGAAGCTTTCTTT.

This sequence joins TRBV18 and TRBJ2-4; 10 bases line up with TRBD2. The J call is doubtful: the DNA matches TRBJ2-1 better. The CDR3 consists of 15 residues. The germline V gene encodes CDR1 KGHSH and CDR2 LQKENI. CDR3 DNA: TGTGCCAGCTCACCACCGAGCCTAGCGGGAGCTGAGCAGTTCTTC. This translates into CASSPPSLAGAEQFF.

The J gene is TRBJ2-7, the V gene TRBV7-2; D gene ambiguous. This CDR3 is 12 amino acids long. The V and J ends lost 8 bases and 10 bases respectively, with 18 bases between them. Germline loops: CDR1 SGHTA, CDR2 FQGNSA. The CDR3 DNA reads TGTGCCAGCCGATTCCCGTCTGGCGAACAGTACTTC. It yields the protein CASRFPSGEQYF.

Remarks on this clonotype: This may stem from a read error, because a much larger clone lies one nucleotide away. This likely comes from a read error, as the CDR3 has no conserved phenylalanine or tryptophan at its end. The chain couples TRBV5-1 to TRBJ1-4; no clear D. Germline-derived CDR1 and CDR2 are SGHRS and YFSETQ. V lost 4 bases and J lost 2, with 15 bases in between. CDR3 length: 16 amino acids. DNA for the CDR3: TGCGCCAGCAGCCCGTTGGCGAGGGTGACTAATGAAAAACTGTTTCTT. Its translation: CASSPLARVTNEKLFL.

The chain links TRBV11-3 to TRBJ2-1, with D tentatively TRBD1 (5 bases). V lost 5 bases to trimming and J lost 6 bases, with 17 bases between them. This CDR3 contains 15 residues. CDR1 SGHNT and CDR2 YENEEA come from the germline V gene. CDR3 DNA: TGTGCCAGCAGCCCAGGGTCTAGGAACGCCAATGAGCAGTTCTTC. Its translation is CASSPGSRNANEQFF.

This chain joins TRBV29-1 and TRBJ1-1; 9 nucleotides agree with TRBD1. CDR3 length equals 15 residues. After removal of 6 bases from V and 0 bases from J, the junction contained 8 bases not matched to a gene. In germline, CDR1 is SQVTM, CDR2 ANQGSEA. The CDR3 region has the DNA TGCAGCGTCCAACAGGGGGCCTCCATGAACACTGAAGCTTTCTTT. Translation gives CSVQQGASMNTEAFF. The variable domain in full, with the rest retrieved from reference TRBV29-1 and TRBJ1-1, is SAVISQKPSRDICQRGTSLTIQCQVDSQVTMMFWYRQQPGQSLTLIATANQGSEATYESGFVIDKFPISRPNLTFSTLTVSNMSPEDSSIYLCSVQQGASMNTEAFFGQGTRLTVV.

This clonotype was observed a few times. The chain is built from TRBV20-1 and TRBJ2-1; D gene ambiguous. The CDR3 is 15 residues long. V lost 2 bases, J lost 0 bases, and 11 bases lay in between. The germline gives CDR1 DFQATT, CDR2 SNEGSKA (reference sequence). DNA of the CDR3: TGCAGTGCTAGATTCGGCGGAAGCTCCTACAATGAGCAGTTCTTC. Amino acids: CSARFGGSSYNEQFF.

This clonotype has just a few counts. The gene calls are TRBV20-1 and TRBJ1-3, with TRBD1 matching 8 bases. The CDR3 consists of 14 residues. The V gene's germline CDR1 is DFQATT and CDR2 SNEGSKA (reference sequence). J lost 2 bases, V lost 3 bases, and 3 bases had no gene match. The CDR3 sequence: CSASGQGPGNTIYF. In DNA form, the CDR3 reads TGCAGTGCTAGTGGACAGGGCCCTGGAAACACCATATATTTT.

This rearrangement joins TRBV4-2 to TRBJ1-1; D may be TRBD1 (5 bases). The CDR3 consists of 13 residues. V lost 7 bases and J 3 bases, leaving 12 bases between the germline ends. CDR1 LGHNA and CDR2 YNFKEQ come from the germline V gene. The CDR3: CASTVGGDTEAFF. DNA for the CDR3: TGTGCCAGCACGGTGGGGGGGGACACTGAAGCTTTCTTT.

This chain's CDR3 is CASSLDANTEAFF. The DNA of the CDR3 is TGTGCCAGCAGCCTGGACGCGAACACTGAAGCTTTCTTT. The J gene is TRBJ1-1, the V gene TRBV7-6; D unclear. Deletions cut 5 bases from V and 1 base from J, with 8 bases between. There are 13 residues in the CDR3. Germline-derived CDR1 and CDR2 are SGHVS and FNYEAQ.

The table lists this clonotype with many counts. The junction shows a germline mismatch at one end, possibly a read error. The chain recombines TRBV5-1 with TRBJ2-7, with D perhaps TRBD2 (5 bases). Germline CDR1 and CDR2: SGHRS and YFSETQ. CDR3 size: 13 residues. The CDR3 region is CASSFSGTYEQYF. The CDR3 coding sequence is TGTGCCAGCAGTTTTTCGGGGACCTACGAGCAGTACTTC.

This CDR3 is CASSPDGSRELFF. CDR3 DNA: TGTGCCAGCAGCCCCGACGGGAGCAGGGAGCTGTTTTTT. This chain links TRBV7-9 with TRBJ2-2, with D tentatively TRBD2 (6 bases). This CDR3 has 13 amino acids. Trimming shortened V by 5 bases and J by 9 bases, and 13 bases separated the two germline ends. The V gene's germline CDR1 is SEHNR and CDR2 FQNEAQ (reference sequence).

This clonotype came up many times. The chain combines TRBV28 with TRBJ2-7; 7 positions agree with TRBD2. The CDR3 runs 15 residues. Germline assignment: CDR1 MDHEN and CDR2 SYDVKM. Trimming removed 4 bases from V and 7 bases from J; junction bases left unmatched: 13. The CDR3 nucleotides are TGTGCCAGCAGTTCCCAGCGGGAACGGGGCCGGGAGCAGTACTTC. This sequence encodes CASSSQRERGREQYF.

The chain couples TRBV18 to TRBJ1-5; D is ambiguous. The CDR3 consists of 15 residues. V was trimmed by 3 bases and J by 8 bases, leaving 17 bases between them. Germline-derived CDR1 and CDR2 are KGHSH and LQKENI. The DNA of the CDR3 is TGTGCCAGCTCACCCCGGACCAACCCCGAAGAGCCCCAGCATTTT. Protein product: CASSPRTNPEEPQHF.

In its sample, this clonotype was seen many times. The chain has TRBV13 and TRBJ2-1; no definite D call. Trimming shortened V by 4 bases and J by 5 bases, and 6 bases separated the two germline ends. Germline V gives CDR1 PRHDT, CDR2 FYEKMQ (reference sequence). The CDR3 length is 12 residues. The CDR3 DNA reads TGTGCCAGCAGCTCGAAGAACAATGAGCAGTTCTTC. Translated, it gives CASSSKNNEQFF.

V and J are TRBV20-1 and TRBJ2-2; 7 bases match TRBD2. This CDR3 region has 13 residues. J lost 5 bases, V lost 8 bases, and 8 bases had no gene match. The germline V gene has CDR1 DFQATT and CDR2 SNEGSKA (reference sequence). This chain's CDR3 is CSYLAGGTGELFF. CDR3 DNA: TGCAGTTACTTAGCGGGCGGGACCGGGGAGCTGTTTTTT.

The V and J genes are TRBV7-2 and TRBJ2-3, with D tentatively TRBD2 (6 bases). V lost 0 bases and J lost 4, with 8 bases in between. Germline V gene lookup returns CDR1 SGHTA and CDR2 FQGNSA. The length of the CDR3 is 14 residues. The CDR3 coding sequence is TGTGCCAGCAGCTTAGCGGGACTCGCAGATACGCAGTATTTT. This sequence encodes CASSLAGLADTQYF.

The chain has TRBV7-9 and TRBJ2-3; no clear D. With 0 bases removed from V and 4 bases from J, the gap between germline ends came to 14 bases. Germline CDR1 SEHNR, CDR2 FQNEAQ (reference sequence). This CDR3 comprises 16 residues. The CDR3: CASSLASDTSADTQYF. The CDR3 DNA reads TGTGCCAGCAGCTTAGCTTCCGACACAAGCGCAGATACGCAGTATTTT.

This clonotype was detected only a few times. The chain joins TRBV27 to TRBJ2-7; weak D call: TRBD1 (6 bases). Per germline, CDR1 MNHEY and CDR2 SMNVEV (reference sequence). The CDR3 sequence is 14 residues long. Deletions cut 5 bases from V and 1 base from J, with 12 bases between. CDR3 region: CASSPGHTSYEQYF. For the CDR3, the DNA is TGTGCCAGCAGTCCGGGACACACGTCCTACGAGCAGTACTTC.

The chain carries TRBV19 and TRBJ1-5; D might be TRBD1 (5 bases). Trimming shortened V by 5 bases and J by 5 bases, and 19 bases separated the two germline ends. CDR1 is LNHDA and CDR2 is SQIVND in the germline V gene (reference sequence). There are 16 residues in the CDR3. The CDR3 reads CASSLAGAGLDQPQHF. The CDR3, as DNA: TGTGCCAGTAGTCTCGCCGGGGCAGGGTTAGATCAGCCCCAGCATTTT. The complete variable domain, with remaining parts taken from reference TRBV19 and TRBJ1-5, reads DGGITQSPKYLFRKEGQNVTLSCEQNLNHDAMYWYRQDPGQGLRLIYYSQIVNDFQKGDIAEGYSVSREKKESFPLTVTSAQKNPTAFYLCASSLAGAGLDQPQHFGDGTRLSIL.

This rearrangement joins TRBV6-5 to TRBJ1-1, with D tentatively TRBD1 (5 bases). The V end was cut by 4 bases, the J end by 7 bases, with 13 bases between. Germline assignment: CDR1 MNHEY and CDR2 SVGAGI. CDR3 length: 13 amino acids. The CDR3: CASSSEGPSEAFF. The CDR3 coding sequence is TGTGCCAGCAGTTCGGAGGGACCAAGTGAAGCTTTCTTT.

This clonotype was counted a few times. The rearrangement joins TRBV5-1 to TRBJ2-7, with 14 positions matching TRBD2. CDR3 length equals 16 residues. In germline, CDR1 is SGHRS, CDR2 YFSETQ. With 0 bases clipped from V and 5 bases from J, the junction kept 4 bases outside the gene matches. CDR3 sequence: CASSLGWTSGRNEQYF. The CDR3 nucleotides read TGCGCCAGCAGCTTGGGCTGGACTAGCGGGAGGAACGAGCAGTACTTC.

This clonotype turned up a few times. The chain carries TRBV7-9 and TRBJ2-7; D is uncertain. Deletions cut 1 base from V and 5 bases from J, with 6 bases between. The CDR3 runs 12 residues. CDR1 is SEHNR and CDR2 is FQNEAQ in the germline V gene (reference sequence). The CDR3 spells CASSLEVNEQYF. CDR3 nucleotide sequence: TGTGCCAGCAGCTTAGAAGTAAACGAGCAGTACTTC.

This clonotype was seen a few times. The J gene is TRBJ1-2, the V gene TRBV20-1; possibly TRBD1 for D (5 bases). This CDR3 comprises 12 residues. The germline gives CDR1 DFQATT, CDR2 SNEGSKA (reference sequence). V shed 6 bases and J shed 10 bases, with 18 bases lying between them. CDR3 sequence: CSATEGARDYTF. CDR3 coding DNA: TGCAGTGCAACCGAAGGGGCACGGGACTACACCTTC.

This clonotype was picked up many times. The V call is TRBV30, the J call TRBJ2-5; D ambiguous. The CDR3 sequence is 12 residues long. Germline V lookup: CDR1 GTSNPN, CDR2 SVGIG (reference sequence). V shed 4 bases and J shed 4 bases, with 10 bases lying between them. CDR3 sequence: CAWTTDLETQYF. CDR3 bases: TGTGCCTGGACTACAGACCTAGAGACCCAGTACTTC.

This clonotype came up many times. J is TRBJ2-2 and V is TRBV20-1; a possible D gene is TRBD2 (6 bases). Trimming cost V 5 bases and J 2 bases, with 12 bases left between them. Germline V CDR1 and CDR2: DFQATT, SNEGSKA (reference sequence). This CDR3 has 14 residues. In nucleotides, the CDR3 is TGCAGTGCTCAGGGACTGCAAAACACCGGGGAGCTGTTTTTT. As protein: CSAQGLQNTGELFF.